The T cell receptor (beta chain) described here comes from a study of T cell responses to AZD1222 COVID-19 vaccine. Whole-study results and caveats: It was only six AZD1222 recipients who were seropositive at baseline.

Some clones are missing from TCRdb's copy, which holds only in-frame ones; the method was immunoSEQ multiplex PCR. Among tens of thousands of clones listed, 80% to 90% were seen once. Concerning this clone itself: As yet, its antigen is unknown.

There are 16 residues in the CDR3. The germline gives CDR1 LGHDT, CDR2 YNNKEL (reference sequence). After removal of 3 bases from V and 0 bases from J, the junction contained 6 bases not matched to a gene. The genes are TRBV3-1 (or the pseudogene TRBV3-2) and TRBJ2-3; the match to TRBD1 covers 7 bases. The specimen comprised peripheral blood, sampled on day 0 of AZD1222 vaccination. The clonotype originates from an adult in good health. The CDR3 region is CASSHTTGISTDTQYF. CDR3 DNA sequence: TGTGCCAGCAGCCATACGACAGGGATCAGCACAGATACGCAGTATTTT.